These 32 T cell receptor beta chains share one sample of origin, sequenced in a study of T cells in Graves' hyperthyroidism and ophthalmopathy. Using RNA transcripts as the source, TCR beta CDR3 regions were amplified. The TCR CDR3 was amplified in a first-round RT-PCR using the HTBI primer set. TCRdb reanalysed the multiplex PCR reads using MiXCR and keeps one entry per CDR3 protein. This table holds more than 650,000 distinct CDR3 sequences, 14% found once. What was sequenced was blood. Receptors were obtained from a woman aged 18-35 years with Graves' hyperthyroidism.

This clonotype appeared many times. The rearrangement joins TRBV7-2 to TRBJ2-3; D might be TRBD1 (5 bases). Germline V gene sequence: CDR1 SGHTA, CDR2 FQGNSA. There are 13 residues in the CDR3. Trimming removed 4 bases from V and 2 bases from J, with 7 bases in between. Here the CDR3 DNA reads TGTGCCAGCAGCTCGACAGTCACAGATACGCAGTATTTT. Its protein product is CASSSTVTDTQYF.

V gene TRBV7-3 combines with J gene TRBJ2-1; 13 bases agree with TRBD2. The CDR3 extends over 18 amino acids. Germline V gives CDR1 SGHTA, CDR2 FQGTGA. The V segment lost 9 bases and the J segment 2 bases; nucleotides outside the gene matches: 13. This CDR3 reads CASMSPGLAGSPYNEQFF. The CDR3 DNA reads TGTGCCAGTATGTCCCCGGGACTAGCGGGGAGCCCCTACAATGAGCAGTTCTTC.

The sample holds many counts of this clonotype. The DNA of the CDR3 is TGTGCCAGCAGTTCCTTCCCATATATGGCAGAGGCTAACTATGGCTACACCTTC. Translation gives CASSSFPYMAEANYGYTF. The V and J genes are TRBV6-1 and TRBJ1-2; the D is unclear. CDR3 size: 18 residues. V was trimmed by 5 bases and J by 0 bases, leaving 22 bases between them. The germline V gene has CDR1 MNHNS and CDR2 SASEGT.

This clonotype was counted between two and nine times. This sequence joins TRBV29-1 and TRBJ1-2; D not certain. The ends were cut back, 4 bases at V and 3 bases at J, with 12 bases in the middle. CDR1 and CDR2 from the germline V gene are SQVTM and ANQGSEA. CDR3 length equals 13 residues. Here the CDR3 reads CSVVVSVDYGYTF. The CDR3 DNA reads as TGCAGCGTTGTAGTGTCTGTCGACTATGGCTACACCTTC.

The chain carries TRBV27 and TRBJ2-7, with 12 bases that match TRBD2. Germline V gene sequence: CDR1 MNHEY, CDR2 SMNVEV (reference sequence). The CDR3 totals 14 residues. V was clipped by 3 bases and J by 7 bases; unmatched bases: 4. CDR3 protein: CASSFLAGGREQYF. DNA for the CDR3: TGTGCCAGCAGTTTCCTAGCGGGAGGGAGGGAGCAGTACTTC.

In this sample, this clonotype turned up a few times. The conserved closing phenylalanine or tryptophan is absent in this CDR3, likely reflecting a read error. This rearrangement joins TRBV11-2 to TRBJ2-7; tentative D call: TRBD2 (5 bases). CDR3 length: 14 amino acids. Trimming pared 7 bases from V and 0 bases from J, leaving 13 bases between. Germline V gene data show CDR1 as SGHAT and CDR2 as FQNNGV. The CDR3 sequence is CASTVTGSSYEQYL. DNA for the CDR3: TGTGCCAGCACCGTGACGGGGAGCTCCTACGAGCAGTACCTC.

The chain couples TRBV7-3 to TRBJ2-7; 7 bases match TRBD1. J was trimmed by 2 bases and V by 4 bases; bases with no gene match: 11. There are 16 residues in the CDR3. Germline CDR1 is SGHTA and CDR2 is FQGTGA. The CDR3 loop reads CASSSATGSITYEQYF. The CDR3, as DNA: TGTGCCAGCAGCTCCGCGACAGGGTCAATTACCTACGAGCAGTACTTC.

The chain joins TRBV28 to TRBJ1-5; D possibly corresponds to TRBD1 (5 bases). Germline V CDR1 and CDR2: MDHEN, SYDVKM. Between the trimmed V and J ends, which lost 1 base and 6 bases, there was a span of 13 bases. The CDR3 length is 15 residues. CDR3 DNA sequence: TGTGCCAGCAGTTTATTCCCAGGGCTAGGTCAGCCCCAGCATTTT. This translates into CASSLFPGLGQPQHF.

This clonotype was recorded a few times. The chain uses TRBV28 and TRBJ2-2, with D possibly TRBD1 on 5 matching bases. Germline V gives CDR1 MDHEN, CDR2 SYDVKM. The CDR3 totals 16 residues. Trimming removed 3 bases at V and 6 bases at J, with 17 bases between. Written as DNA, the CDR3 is TGTGCCAGCAGTTTTCTAGGGGAAGTCGAGTCCGGGGAGCTGTTTTTT. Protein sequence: CASSFLGEVESGELFF.

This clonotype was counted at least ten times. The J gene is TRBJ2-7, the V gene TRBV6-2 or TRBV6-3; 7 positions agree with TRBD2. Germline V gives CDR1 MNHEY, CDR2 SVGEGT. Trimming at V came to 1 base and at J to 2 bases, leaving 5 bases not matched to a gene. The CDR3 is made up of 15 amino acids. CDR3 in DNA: TGTGCCAGCAGTTACTTCCTTGGGGGGGCCTACGAGCAGTACTTC. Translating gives CASSYFLGGAYEQYF.

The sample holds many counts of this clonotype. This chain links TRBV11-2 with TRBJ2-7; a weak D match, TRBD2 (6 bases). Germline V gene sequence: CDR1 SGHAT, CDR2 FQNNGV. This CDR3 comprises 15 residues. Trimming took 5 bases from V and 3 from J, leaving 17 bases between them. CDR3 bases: TGTGCCAGCAGCACATCCCTAGCGCGAAACTACGAGCAGTACTTC. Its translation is CASSTSLARNYEQYF.

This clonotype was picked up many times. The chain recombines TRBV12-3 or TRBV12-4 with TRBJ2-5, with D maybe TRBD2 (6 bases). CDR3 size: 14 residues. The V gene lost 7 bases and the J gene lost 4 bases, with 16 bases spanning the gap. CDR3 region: CASNPPGERETQYF. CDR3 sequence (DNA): TGTGCCAGCAATCCCCCGGGGGAGCGAGAGACCCAGTACTTC.

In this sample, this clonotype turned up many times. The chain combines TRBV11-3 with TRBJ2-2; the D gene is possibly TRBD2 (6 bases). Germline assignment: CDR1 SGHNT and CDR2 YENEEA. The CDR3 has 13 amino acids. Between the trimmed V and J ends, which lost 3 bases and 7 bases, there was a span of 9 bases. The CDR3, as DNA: TGTGCCAGCAGCTTTGAGGGAGGCGGGGAGCTGTTTTTT. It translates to CASSFEGGGELFF.

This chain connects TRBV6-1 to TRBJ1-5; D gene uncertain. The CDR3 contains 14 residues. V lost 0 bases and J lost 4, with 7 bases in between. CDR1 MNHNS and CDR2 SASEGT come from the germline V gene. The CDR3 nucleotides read TGTGCCAGCAGTGAAGCGCAGCTAAATCAGCCCCAGCATTTT. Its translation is CASSEAQLNQPQHF.

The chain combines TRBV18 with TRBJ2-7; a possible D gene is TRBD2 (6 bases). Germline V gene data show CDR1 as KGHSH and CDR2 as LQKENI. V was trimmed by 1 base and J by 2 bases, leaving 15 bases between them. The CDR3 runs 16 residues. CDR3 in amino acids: CASSPRVGRPPYEQYF. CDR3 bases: TGTGCCAGCTCACCACGGGTGGGGAGGCCACCCTACGAGCAGTACTTC.

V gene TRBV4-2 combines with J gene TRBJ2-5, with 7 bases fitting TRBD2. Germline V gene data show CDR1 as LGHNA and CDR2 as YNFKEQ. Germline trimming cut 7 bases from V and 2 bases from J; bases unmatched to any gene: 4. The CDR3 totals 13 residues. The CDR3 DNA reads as TGTGCCAGCAAAAGCGGGGCTCAAGAGACCCAGTACTTC. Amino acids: CASKSGAQETQYF.

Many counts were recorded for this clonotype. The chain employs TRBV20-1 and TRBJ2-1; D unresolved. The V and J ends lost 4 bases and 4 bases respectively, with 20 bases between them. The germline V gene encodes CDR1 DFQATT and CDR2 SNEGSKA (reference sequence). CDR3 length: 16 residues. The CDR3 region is CSAIYDPDVSYNEQFF. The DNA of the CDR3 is TGCAGTGCTATTTATGACCCCGACGTTTCGTACAATGAGCAGTTCTTC.

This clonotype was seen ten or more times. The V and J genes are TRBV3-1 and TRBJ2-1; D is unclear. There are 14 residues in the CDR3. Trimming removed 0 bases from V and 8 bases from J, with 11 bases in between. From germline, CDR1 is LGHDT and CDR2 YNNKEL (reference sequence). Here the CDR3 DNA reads TGTGCCAGCAGCCAAGAGAAGTACCTCGATGAGCAGTTCTTC. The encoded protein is CASSQEKYLDEQFF.

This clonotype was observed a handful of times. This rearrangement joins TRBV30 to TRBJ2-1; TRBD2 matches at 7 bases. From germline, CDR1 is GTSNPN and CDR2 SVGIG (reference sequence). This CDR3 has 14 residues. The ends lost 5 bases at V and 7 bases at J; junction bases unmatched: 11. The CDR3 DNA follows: TGTGCCTGGGACCGGGACTATATGAAGAATGAGCAGTTCTTC. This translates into CAWDRDYMKNEQFF.

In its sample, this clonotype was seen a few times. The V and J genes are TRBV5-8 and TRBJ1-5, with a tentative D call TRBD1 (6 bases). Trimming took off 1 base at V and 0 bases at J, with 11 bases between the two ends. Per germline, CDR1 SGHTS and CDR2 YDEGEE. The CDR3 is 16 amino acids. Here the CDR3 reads CASSLRTVHSNQPQHF. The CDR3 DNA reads TGTGCCAGCAGCTTGAGGACAGTTCATAGCAATCAGCCCCAGCATTTT.

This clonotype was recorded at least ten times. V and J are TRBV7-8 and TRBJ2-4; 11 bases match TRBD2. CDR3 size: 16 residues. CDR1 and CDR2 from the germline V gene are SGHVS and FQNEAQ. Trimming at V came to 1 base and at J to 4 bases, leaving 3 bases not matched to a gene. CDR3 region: CASSLGASGRKNIQYF. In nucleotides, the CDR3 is TGTGCCAGCAGCTTAGGAGCTAGCGGGAGGAAAAACATTCAGTACTTC.

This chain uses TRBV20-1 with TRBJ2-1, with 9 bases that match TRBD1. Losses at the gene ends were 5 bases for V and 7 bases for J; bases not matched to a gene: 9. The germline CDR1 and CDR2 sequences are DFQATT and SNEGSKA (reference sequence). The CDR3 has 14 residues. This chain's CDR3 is CSAVTGTGPNEQFF. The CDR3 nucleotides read TGCAGTGCTGTAACCGGGACAGGGCCTAATGAGCAGTTCTTC.

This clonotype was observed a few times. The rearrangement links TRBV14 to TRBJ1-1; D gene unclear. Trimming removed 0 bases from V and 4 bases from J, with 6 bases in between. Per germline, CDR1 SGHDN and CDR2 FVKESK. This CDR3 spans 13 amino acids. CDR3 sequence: CASSQERVTEAFF. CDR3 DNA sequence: TGTGCCAGCAGCCAAGAGAGGGTCACTGAAGCTTTCTTT.

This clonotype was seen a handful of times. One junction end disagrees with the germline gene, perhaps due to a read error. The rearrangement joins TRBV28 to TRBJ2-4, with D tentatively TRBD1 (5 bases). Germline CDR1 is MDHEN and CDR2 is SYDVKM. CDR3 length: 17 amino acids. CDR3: CASSLGSGDMDKNIQYF. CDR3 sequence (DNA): TGTGCCAGCAGTCTCGGTTCTGGTGACATGGACAAAAATATTCAGTACTTC.

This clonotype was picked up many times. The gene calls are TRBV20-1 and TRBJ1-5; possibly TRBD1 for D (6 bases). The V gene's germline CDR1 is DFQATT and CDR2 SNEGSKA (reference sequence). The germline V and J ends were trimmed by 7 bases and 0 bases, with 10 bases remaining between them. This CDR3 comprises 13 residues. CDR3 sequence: CSGGTYSNQPQHF. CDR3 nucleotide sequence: TGCAGTGGGGGGACATATAGCAATCAGCCCCAGCATTTT.

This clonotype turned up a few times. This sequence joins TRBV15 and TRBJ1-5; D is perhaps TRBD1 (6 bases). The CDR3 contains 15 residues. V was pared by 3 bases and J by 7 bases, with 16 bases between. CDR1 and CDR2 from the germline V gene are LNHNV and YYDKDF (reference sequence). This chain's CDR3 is CATSSVTGRGQPQHF. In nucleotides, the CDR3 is TGTGCCACCAGCAGTGTTACAGGGAGGGGCCAGCCCCAGCATTTT.

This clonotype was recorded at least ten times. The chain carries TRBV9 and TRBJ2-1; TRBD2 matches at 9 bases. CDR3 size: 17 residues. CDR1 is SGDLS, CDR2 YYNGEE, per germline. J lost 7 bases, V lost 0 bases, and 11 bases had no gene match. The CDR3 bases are TGTGCCAGCAGCGTAGAGGCCCTAGCGGGATTGAGGAATGAGCAGTTCTTC. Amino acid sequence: CASSVEALAGLRNEQFF.

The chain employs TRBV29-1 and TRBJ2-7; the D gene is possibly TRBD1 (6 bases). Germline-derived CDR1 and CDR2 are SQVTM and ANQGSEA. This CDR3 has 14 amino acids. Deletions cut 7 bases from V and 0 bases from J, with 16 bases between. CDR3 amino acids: CSATGRRGSYEQYF. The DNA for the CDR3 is TGCAGCGCCACGGGCCGCAGGGGCTCCTACGAGCAGTACTTC.

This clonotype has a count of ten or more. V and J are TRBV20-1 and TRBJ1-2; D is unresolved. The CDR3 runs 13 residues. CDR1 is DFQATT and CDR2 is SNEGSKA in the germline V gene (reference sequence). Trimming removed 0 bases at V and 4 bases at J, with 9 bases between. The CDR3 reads CSARELLSYGYTF. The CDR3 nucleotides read TGCAGTGCTAGAGAATTATTGAGCTATGGCTACACCTTC.

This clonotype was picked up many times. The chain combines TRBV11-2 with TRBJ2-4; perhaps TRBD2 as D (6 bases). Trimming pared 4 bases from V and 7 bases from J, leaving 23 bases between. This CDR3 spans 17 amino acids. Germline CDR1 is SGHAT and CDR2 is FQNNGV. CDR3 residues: CASSSRVREKEGNIQYF. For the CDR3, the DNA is TGTGCCAGCAGCTCTAGGGTCCGGGAGAAGGAAGGGAACATTCAGTACTTC.

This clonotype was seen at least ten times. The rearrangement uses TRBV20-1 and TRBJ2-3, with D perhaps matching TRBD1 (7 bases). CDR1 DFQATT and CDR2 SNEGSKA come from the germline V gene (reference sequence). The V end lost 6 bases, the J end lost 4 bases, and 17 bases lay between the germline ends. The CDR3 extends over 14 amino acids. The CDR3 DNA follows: TGCAGTGCCCCGGACAGGCGCGGGGCAGATACGCAGTATTTT. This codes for CSAPDRRGADTQYF.

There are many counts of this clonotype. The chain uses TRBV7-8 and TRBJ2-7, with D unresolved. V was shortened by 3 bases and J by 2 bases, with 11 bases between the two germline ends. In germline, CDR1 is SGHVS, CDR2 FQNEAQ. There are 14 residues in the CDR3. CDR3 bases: TGTGCCAGCAGCTTCACCCCTGGCACCTACGAGCAGTACTTC. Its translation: CASSFTPGTYEQYF.